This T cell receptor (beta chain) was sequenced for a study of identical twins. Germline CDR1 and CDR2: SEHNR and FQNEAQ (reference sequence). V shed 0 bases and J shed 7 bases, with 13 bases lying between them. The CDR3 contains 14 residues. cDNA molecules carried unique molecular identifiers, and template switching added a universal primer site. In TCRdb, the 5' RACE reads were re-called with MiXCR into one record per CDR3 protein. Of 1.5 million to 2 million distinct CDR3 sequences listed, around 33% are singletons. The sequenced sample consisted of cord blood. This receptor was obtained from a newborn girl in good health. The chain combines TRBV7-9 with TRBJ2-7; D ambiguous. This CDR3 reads CASSLALGYNEQYF. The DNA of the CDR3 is TGTGCCAGCAGCTTAGCGCTGGGCTACAATGAGCAGTACTTC.